The 16 T cell receptor beta chains in this list originate from one sample, sequenced in a study of T-cell memory formation after mild COVID-19. TCRdb analysed the 5' RACE reads with MiXCR anew, one entry per CDR3 protein. This table holds about 560,000 distinct CDR3 sequences, 15% to 20% found once. The specimen was PBMCs or a T cell subset sorted from them (not recorded which). Receptors originate from an adult woman who had mild COVID-19 (a few samples of this study predate the infection). Cell type and time point are not known.

The V and J genes are TRBV2 and TRBJ1-1; no firm D call. The CDR3 extends over 13 amino acids. Germline V gene lookup returns CDR1 SNHLY and CDR2 FYNNEI. Trimming cost V 3 bases and J 0 bases, with 5 bases left between them. Here the CDR3 DNA reads TGTGCCAGCAGTGAGCGGTTGAACACTGAAGCTTTCTTT. It encodes CASSERLNTEAFF.

The CDR3 coding sequence is TGTGCCATCAGACTAGCGGAGGCCTACGAGCAGTACTTC. The encoded protein is CAIRLAEAYEQYF. The V and J genes are TRBV10-3 and TRBJ2-7; 8 bases are shared with TRBD2. The germline V gene encodes CDR1 ENHRY and CDR2 SYGVKD. V shed 6 bases, J shed 2 bases, and the junction held 3 bases outside the gene matches. This CDR3 has 13 amino acids.

This clonotype has more than one count but fewer than ten. This chain connects TRBV7-2 to TRBJ2-5; D possibly corresponds to TRBD1 (6 bases). The CDR3 length is 16 residues. Trimming stripped 0 bases from V and 4 bases from J, with 15 bases between. The germline CDR1 and CDR2 sequences are SGHTA and FQGNSA. CDR3: CASSLAGAARRETQYF. CDR3 DNA sequence: TGTGCCAGCAGCTTAGCGGGGGCAGCGCGACGAGAGACCCAGTACTTC. Based on the CDR3 plus reference TRBV7-2 and TRBJ2-5, the full variable domain is GAGVSQSPSNKVTEKGKDVELRCDPISGHTALYWYRQSLGQGLEFLIYFQGNSAPDKSGLPSDRFSAERTGGSVSTLTIQRTQQEDSAVYLCASSLAGAARRETQYFGPGTRLLVL.

This chain links TRBV19 with TRBJ1-2; D gene ambiguous. Germline-derived CDR1 and CDR2 are LNHDA and SQIVND (reference sequence). This CDR3 has 15 residues. Trimming stripped 3 bases from V and 2 bases from J, with 13 bases between. The CDR3 protein is CASSIGGQRNYGYTF. DNA of the CDR3: TGTGCCAGTAGTATTGGTGGGCAGCGAAACTATGGCTACACCTTC.

A few counts support this clonotype. The rearrangement links TRBV4-1 to TRBJ2-5, with TRBD2 identical over 14 bases. The CDR3 is 17 residues long. V shed 3 bases, J shed 4 bases, and the junction held 7 bases outside the gene matches. Germline CDR1 reads MGHRA; CDR2 reads YSYEKL. The CDR3 DNA follows: TGCGCCAGCAGCCAGACAACCGGGACTAGCGGGGGAGAGACCCAGTACTTC. Translating gives CASSQTTGTSGGETQYF.

In its sample, this clonotype was seen a few times. V gene TRBV4-3 combines with J gene TRBJ1-1; D perhaps matches TRBD1 (6 bases). V was shortened by 0 bases and J by 3 bases, with 14 bases between the two germline ends. The germline V gene encodes CDR1 LGHNA and CDR2 YSLEER. The CDR3 runs 16 residues. The CDR3 DNA reads as TGCGCCAGCAGCCAAGATATTAGGGGGTGGGACACTGAAGCTTTCTTT. It encodes CASSQDIRGWDTEAFF.

A few counts support this clonotype. CDR3 region: CASSPPFTDTQYF. The CDR3, as DNA: TGTGCCAGCAGTCCTCCTTTCACAGATACGCAGTATTTT. V and J are TRBV6-5 and TRBJ2-3; D gene ambiguous. Germline lookup yields CDR1 MNHEY and CDR2 SVGAGI. The germline V and J ends were trimmed by 5 bases and 2 bases, with 8 bases remaining between them. The CDR3 runs to 13 residues.

This clonotype came up many times. The chain joins TRBV5-1 to TRBJ2-7; D is unresolved. Trimming took 4 bases from V and 1 from J, leaving 9 bases between them. This CDR3 has 13 amino acids. Germline assignment: CDR1 SGHRS and CDR2 YFSETQ. As DNA, the CDR3 is TGCGCCAGCAGCAGGGTCGGGTCCTACGAGCAGTACTTC. Translated: CASSRVGSYEQYF.

This chain joins TRBV6-6 and TRBJ2-1; D gene unclear. The CDR3 is 12 residues long. V was trimmed by 5 bases and J by 2 bases, leaving 4 bases between them. Germline lookup yields CDR1 MNHNY and CDR2 SVGAGI (reference sequence). The CDR3 region has the DNA TGTGCCAGCAGTGTAGCCTACAATGAGCAGTTCTTC. It specifies CASSVAYNEQFF.

The V call is TRBV12-3 or TRBV12-4, the J call TRBJ2-5; TRBD2 matches at 10 bases. The CDR3 runs to 15 residues. Trimming removed 6 bases from V and 5 bases from J; junction bases left unmatched: 9. CDR3 sequence: CASSLGVAGGETQYF. Here the CDR3 DNA reads TGTGCCAGCAGCCTCGGGGTAGCGGGAGGTGAGACCCAGTACTTC.

The chain joins TRBV20-1 to TRBJ1-4; 9 bases are shared with TRBD1. V trimming: 0 bases; J trimming: 7 bases; junction bases outside the gene matches: 6. This CDR3 is 15 amino acids long. Per the germline V gene, CDR1 is DFQATT and CDR2 is SNEGSKA (reference sequence). The CDR3 is CSARDSQGAGEKLFF. For the CDR3, the DNA is TGCAGTGCTAGAGATTCACAGGGGGCCGGTGAAAAACTGTTTTTT.

The chain carries TRBV9 and TRBJ2-3, with D perhaps TRBD2 (6 bases). The CDR3 consists of 14 residues. Deletions cut 5 bases from V and 8 bases from J, with 18 bases between. Germline CDR1 is SGDLS and CDR2 is YYNGEE. This chain's CDR3 is CASSAGPNRGTQYF. CDR3 bases: TGTGCCAGCAGTGCGGGACCCAATCGAGGTACGCAGTATTTT.

The V gene is TRBV7-2, the J gene TRBJ2-4, with 12 bases lining up with TRBD1. The CDR3 loop spans 18 amino acids. The V and J ends lost 5 bases and 3 bases, in that order; junction bases with no gene match: 11. From germline, CDR1 is SGHTA and CDR2 FQGNSA. CDR3 loop: CASSRPGQGAFVKNIQYF. The CDR3 DNA sequence: TGTGCCAGCAGCCGACCGGGACAGGGGGCGTTTGTCAAAAACATTCAGTACTTC.

This clonotype occurred a few times. The chain employs TRBV9 and TRBJ2-7, with D possibly matching TRBD2 (6 bases). With 3 bases removed from V and 2 bases from J, the gap between germline ends came to 15 bases. This CDR3 is 15 amino acids long. Germline CDR1 reads SGDLS; CDR2 reads YYNGEE. The DNA of the CDR3 is TGTGCCAGCAGCGCACATAGCGGCAGCGCCTACGAGCAGTACTTC. Translation: CASSAHSGSAYEQYF.

This clonotype came up a few times. V gene TRBV12-3 or TRBV12-4 combines with J gene TRBJ1-1; a possible D gene is TRBD1 (5 bases). This CDR3 comprises 15 residues. Trimming left V 3 bases short and J 1 base short, with 12 bases between. The CDR3 reads CASSFTPTGNTEAFF. The CDR3 region has the DNA TGTGCCAGCAGTTTTACCCCTACAGGGAACACTGAAGCTTTCTTT.

The rearrangement joins TRBV5-6 to TRBJ2-1, with a possible D match to TRBD2 (5 bases). V was cut by 1 base and J by 4 bases, with 9 bases left in between. Per the germline V gene, CDR1 is SGHDT and CDR2 is YYEEEE. This CDR3 is built from 14 residues. The CDR3 DNA reads TGTGCCAGCAGCTTGACCGGGATGTACAATGAGCAGTTCTTC. It yields the protein CASSLTGMYNEQFF.